The rows below give T cell receptor beta chains drawn from one sample of a study of blood T cell repertoires in COVID-19. Some clones are missing from TCRdb's copy, which holds only in-frame ones; the method was immunoSEQ multiplex PCR. The sample holds 150,000 to 200,000 clones; roughly 85% are singletons and the top ten take approximately 3.3%. Source material: peripheral blood. The receptors were sampled from a human donor with acute or convalescent COVID-19. The donor label of this sample is uncertain. Both conserved end residues are part of each CDR3. D genes are given only for firm matches. Not all rows give a size; the values are once, few, many and, for expanded clones, a class.

13	.	.	TRBV5-1	TRBJ1-3	CASSLVGGNTIYF	TGCGCCAGCAGCTTGGTCGGTGGAAACACCATATATTTT
11	once	.	TRBV30	TRBJ1-5	CAWGAGQPQHF	TGTGCCTGGGGGGCAGGTCAGCCCCAGCATTTT
15	many	.	TRBV15	TRBJ1-2	CATSRDAGKNYGYTF	TGTGCCACCAGCAGAGATGCAGGAAAAAACTATGGCTACACCTTC
15	.	TRBD1	TRBV18	TRBJ1-6	CASSPGQGANSPLHF	TGTGCCAGCTCACCCGGACAGGGGGCAAATTCACCCCTCCACTTT
15	.	TRBD1	TRBV2	TRBJ2-2	CASRARTGGTGELFF	TGTGCCAGCAGGGCGCGGACAGGGGGAACCGGGGAGCTGTTTTTT
15	once	TRBD2	TRBV19	TRBJ2-5	CASSIEGRASETQYF	TGTGCCAGTAGTATCGAGGGGAGGGCCAGCGAGACCCAGTACTTC
14	.	TRBD1	TRBV5-4	TRBJ2-3	CASSSGTGADTQYF	TGTGCCAGCAGCTCAGGGACAGGGGCAGATACGCAGTATTTT
15	.	TRBD1	TRBV6-5	TRBJ1-1	CASTKTGTGPYEAFF	TGTGCCAGCACTAAAACCGGGACAGGGCCCTATGAAGCTTTCTTT
16	.	.	TRBV7-2	TRBJ2-5	CASSLVHRTVQETQYF	TGTGCCAGCAGCTTAGTCCACCGGACAGTGCAAGAGACCCAGTACTTC
12	.	TRBD1	TRBV11-3	TRBJ2-7	CARQGRVYEQYF	TGTGCCAGACAGGGGCGCGTCTACGAGCAGTACTTC
17	.	.	TRBV9	TRBJ2-3	CASSVAIYGHSTDTQYF	TGTGCCAGCAGCGTAGCTATATACGGTCATAGCACAGATACGCAGTATTTT